This TCR beta chain was identified during a study of siplizumab effects on memory and regulatory T cells. Per sample, some 10^5 TCR templates were assayed. Method: immunoSEQ multiplex PCR; TCRdb's copy keeps in-frame clones and lacks some. Altogether about 100,000 clones are present, approximately 91% being singletons, with the ten largest covering about 0.15%. Trimming shortened V by 1 base and J by 2 bases, and 6 bases separated the two germline ends. Per the germline V gene, CDR1 is SEHNR and CDR2 is FQNEAQ (reference sequence). This CDR3 is built from 15 residues. Study outcomes and limitations: Tregs proliferating in siplizumab cultures lacked confirmation of their suppressive function. In siplizumab conditions, mappable alloreactive CD4+ clones averaged about 69% Treg-derived, against around 30% in controls. Naive T cells appeared more varied than memory cells and looked like key alloresponse contributors.

On this clone: Its cognate antigen is unknown.

The sequencing input was CD4+ T cells sorted from blood. This TCR came from a human donor in good health. The chain has TRBV7-9 and TRBJ2-6; D is possibly TRBD2 (5 bases). This CDR3 is CASSLVGAGANVLTF. The CDR3 coding sequence is TGTGCCAGCAGCTTAGTCGGGGCTGGGGCCAACGTCCTGACTTTC.